One sample yielded the 30 T cell receptor beta chains listed below, sequenced in a study of blood T cell repertoires in COVID-19. Assay: immunoSEQ multiplex PCR; the TCRdb copy retains only in-frame clones and omits some. The sample has about 140,000 clones; more than 80% are singletons. Material for sequencing was peripheral blood. These receptors all stem from a woman at least 80 years old with acute or convalescent COVID-19.

The rearrangement links TRBV10-3 to TRBJ1-2; D not certain. Trimming removed 6 bases at V and 3 bases at J, with 11 bases between. Germline CDR1 is ENHRY and CDR2 is SYGVKD. This CDR3 region has 13 residues. CDR3 residues: CAISPGIYYGYTF. Written as DNA, the CDR3 is TGTGCCATCAGCCCCGGGATCTACTATGGCTACACCTTC.

The CDR3 region is CASSPTAGLPLGYTF. The CDR3 DNA reads as TGTGCCAGCTCACCAACGGCAGGCCTCCCTCTAGGCTACACCTTC. V is TRBV18 and J is TRBJ1-2; no definite D call. V lost 2 bases and J 8 bases, leaving 18 bases between the germline ends. The CDR3 runs 15 residues. Germline lookup yields CDR1 KGHSH and CDR2 LQKENI.

J is TRBJ2-3 and V is TRBV4-3, with 10 positions matching TRBD2. V shed 2 bases and J 6 bases; nucleotides not matched to a gene: 11. CDR1 and CDR2 (germline): LGHNA, YSLEER. CDR3 length: 17 residues. The CDR3 sequence is CASSQLTGTSVPDTQYF. CDR3 DNA sequence: TGCGCCAGCAGCCAACTAACCGGGACTAGCGTACCGGATACGCAGTATTTT.

The chain recombines TRBV6-2 or TRBV6-3 with TRBJ2-7, with D possibly being TRBD1 (6 bases). The CDR3 totals 17 residues. Germline CDR1 and CDR2: MNHEY and SVGEGT. V was cut by 4 bases and J by 2 bases, with 21 bases left in between. DNA for the CDR3: TGTGCCAGCAGTTCCGTCCTTGGACAGTTAAGGGCCTACGAGCAGTACTTC. Translated, it gives CASSSVLGQLRAYEQYF.

This chain joins TRBV2 and TRBJ2-4; D not certain. Germline assignment: CDR1 SNHLY and CDR2 FYNNEI. There are 13 residues in the CDR3. The germline V and J ends were trimmed by 4 bases and 3 bases, with 7 bases remaining between them. The CDR3 coding sequence is TGTGCCAGCAGTGGAGAAATCAAAAACATTCAGTACTTC. Its protein product is CASSGEIKNIQYF.

This chain joins TRBV7-2 and TRBJ2-1; 10 bases fit TRBD1. Germline-derived CDR1 and CDR2 are SGHTA and FQGNSA. The CDR3 loop spans 15 amino acids. J lost 7 bases, V lost 5 bases, and 8 bases had no gene match. DNA for the CDR3: TGTGCCAGCAGCCTTCCGACAGGGGGCATTAATGAGCAGTTCTTC. This gives the protein CASSLPTGGINEQFF.

The V gene is TRBV6-1, the J gene TRBJ2-3; 9 bases align to TRBD1. The junction had 11 bases not matched to a gene; V was cut back by 4 bases and J by 3 bases. This CDR3 contains 17 residues. Germline CDR1 and CDR2: MNHNS and SASEGT. The CDR3 loop reads CASSGGTGRIETDTQYF. In nucleotides, the CDR3 is TGTGCCAGCAGTGGGGGGACAGGGAGGATTGAGACAGATACGCAGTATTTT.

The chain uses TRBV5-1 and TRBJ1-2; D remains unclear. This CDR3 has 15 amino acids. Germline values: CDR1 SGHRS, CDR2 YFSETQ. V was pared by 2 bases and J by 0 bases, with 11 bases between. CDR3 residues: CASSFGLTTNYGYTF. For the CDR3, the DNA is TGCGCCAGCAGCTTTGGGCTTACGACTAACTATGGCTACACCTTC.

The J gene is TRBJ2-1, the V gene TRBV7-2, with TRBD2 identical over 9 bases. Germline-derived CDR1 and CDR2 are SGHTA and FQGNSA. Unmatched junction bases numbered 6, after V lost 3 bases and J lost 0 bases. This CDR3 has 17 amino acids. CDR3 residues: CASSFSGGLSSYNEQFF. CDR3 bases: TGTGCCAGCAGCTTTAGCGGGGGCCTAAGCTCCTACAATGAGCAGTTCTTC.

The CDR3 region has the DNA TGTGCCAGCCGGAAAGGGGGGAACACTGAAGCTTTCTTT. It codes for CASRKGGNTEAFF. This chain links TRBV2 with TRBJ1-1, with TRBD1 as a possible D gene (6 bases). This CDR3 has 13 residues. V was pared by 8 bases and J by 1 base, with 11 bases between. CDR1 is SNHLY, CDR2 FYNNEI, per germline.

The genes are TRBV2 and TRBJ1-2; 7 positions match TRBD1. This CDR3 is 14 amino acids long. V dropped 6 bases and J dropped 5; count of bases not matched to a gene: 9. Germline CDR1 reads SNHLY; CDR2 reads FYNNEI. Here the CDR3 DNA reads TGTGCCAGCAGCCAAGACAGGGCGGGATATGGCTACACCTTC. Amino acid sequence: CASSQDRAGYGYTF.

V and J are TRBV7-3 and TRBJ2-6; D perhaps matches TRBD1 (6 bases). In germline, CDR1 is SGHTA, CDR2 FQGTGA. V was cut by 5 bases and J by 2 bases, with 13 bases left in between. This CDR3 comprises 16 residues. The CDR3 here is CASSPTWGPGANVLTF. The CDR3 bases are TGTGCCAGCAGCCCGACTTGGGGGCCTGGGGCCAACGTCCTGACTTTC.

V is TRBV5-1 and J is TRBJ1-2; 7 nucleotides align to TRBD1. In germline, CDR1 is SGHRS, CDR2 YFSETQ. The length of the CDR3 is 14 residues. The J segment lost 7 bases and the V segment lost 4 bases, leaving 10 bases of the junction unmatched. For the CDR3, the DNA is TGCGCCAGCAGCGCCGACAGGGCCTTCGGTGGCTACACCTTC. Its translation is CASSADRAFGGYTF.

J is TRBJ1-1 and V is TRBV12-3 or TRBV12-4; D call uncertain. Trimming left V 3 bases short and J 7 bases short, with 6 bases between. The CDR3 contains 11 residues. CDR3 residues: CASSFRGEAFF. For the CDR3, the DNA is TGTGCCAGCAGTTTTCGGGGTGAAGCTTTCTTT.

The chain links TRBV11-2 to TRBJ2-5, with TRBD1 identical over 7 bases. With V trimmed by 6 bases and J by 4 bases, 11 bases remained unmatched. The CDR3 spans 15 residues. The germline V gene encodes CDR1 SGHAT and CDR2 FQNNGV. The CDR3 is CASSPREGARETQYF. Here the CDR3 DNA reads TGTGCCAGCAGTCCTAGAGAGGGGGCGAGAGAGACCCAGTACTTC.

This clone occurred once. One junction end does not reproduce the germline sequence, and a read error may be involved. The chain is built from TRBV7-7 and TRBJ2-5; 7 bases are shared with TRBD2. CDR1 SSHAT and CDR2 FNYEAQ come from the germline V gene (reference sequence). CDR3 length equals 15 residues. The CDR3 loop reads CASSQGRSGGETQYF. The CDR3 DNA reads TGTGCTAGCAGCCAAGGACGCTCGGGAGGAGAGACCCAGTACTTC.

This rearrangement joins TRBV7-2 to TRBJ1-6, with 7 bases fitting TRBD1. Germline V gene lookup returns CDR1 SGHTA and CDR2 FQGNSA. V shed 3 bases, J shed 6 bases, and the junction held 5 bases outside the gene matches. The CDR3 spans 15 residues. The CDR3 is CASSFRDSFNSPLHF. The CDR3 DNA is TGTGCCAGCAGCTTCAGGGACAGCTTTAATTCACCCCTCCACTTT.

Only one count was recorded for this clone. The chain employs TRBV13 and TRBJ2-1; TRBD1 agrees at 9 bases. The germline V gene encodes CDR1 PRHDT and CDR2 FYEKMQ (reference sequence). This CDR3 is built from 16 residues. V was pared by 4 bases and J by 1 base, with 5 bases of the junction left unmatched. The CDR3 DNA follows: TGTGCCAGCAGCTCCAAACAGGGGGCATCCTACAATGAGCAGTTCTTC. Protein sequence: CASSSKQGASYNEQFF.

The chain recombines TRBV21-1 with TRBJ1-6; the table's D call TRBD1 went unverified against the DNA. TRBV21-1 is annotated as a pseudogene. The CDR3 consists of 16 residues. CDR3 nucleotides: TGTGCCAGCAGCAAAGGGATGACAGGGGCGAATTCACCCCTCCACTTT. It translates to CASSKGMTGANSPLHF.

This chain uses TRBV6-6 with TRBJ2-2; no definite D call. Germline V gene sequence: CDR1 MNHNY, CDR2 SVGAGI (reference sequence). Between the trimmed V and J ends, which lost 0 bases and 5 bases, there was a span of 4 bases. The CDR3 runs 13 residues. This chain's CDR3 is CASSYSETGELFF. In nucleotides, the CDR3 is TGTGCCAGCAGTTACTCGGAGACCGGGGAGCTGTTTTTT.

This chain connects TRBV5-5 to TRBJ1-2; 8 bases fit TRBD1. After removal of 3 bases from V and 7 bases from J, the junction contained 11 bases not matched to a gene. Germline CDR1 SGHKS, CDR2 YYEKEE (reference sequence). This CDR3 contains 15 residues. The CDR3 sequence: CASSSYGQGGAGYTF. The CDR3 DNA sequence: TGTGCCAGCAGCTCTTATGGACAGGGAGGCGCTGGCTACACCTTC.

The chain couples TRBV30 to TRBJ1-5; 7 nucleotides align to TRBD1. The CDR3 loop spans 15 amino acids. Looked up from germline, CDR1 is GTSNPN and CDR2 is SVGIG (reference sequence). V gave up 1 base and J gave up 4 bases; unmatched junction bases: 7. The CDR3 nucleotides are TGTGCCTGGAGTGCCCCAGGCAGGGGGAATCAGCCCCAGCATTTT. This gives the protein CAWSAPGRGNQPQHF.

The chain carries TRBV30 and TRBJ1-5, with 10 bases fitting TRBD1. The CDR3 runs to 16 residues. Trimming cost V 3 bases and J 9 bases; bases outside gene matches: 14. CDR1 and CDR2 from the germline V gene are GTSNPN and SVGIG (reference sequence). CDR3 DNA: TGTGCCTGGAGGAACCCCGGGACAGGGGTTTGGGGGCCCCAGCATTTT. The encoded protein is CAWRNPGTGVWGPQHF.

This CDR3 reads CASSQDEREQFF. CDR3 nucleotide sequence: TGTGCCAGCAGCCAAGACGAACGGGAGCAGTTCTTC. The chain is built from TRBV3-1 (or the pseudogene TRBV3-2) and TRBJ2-1; D unclear. Between the trimmed V and J ends, which lost 0 bases and 10 bases, there was a span of 7 bases. The CDR3 is 12 residues long. Germline V gene sequence: CDR1 LGHDT, CDR2 YNNKEL (reference sequence).

This clone was seen only once. The chain has TRBV3-1 (or the pseudogene TRBV3-2) and TRBJ1-2; TRBD1 is a possible D gene (5 bases). Germline assignment: CDR1 LGHDT and CDR2 YNNKEL (reference sequence). The CDR3 has 15 residues. V was shortened by 2 bases and J by 4 bases, with 14 bases between the two germline ends. CDR3 bases: TGTGCCAGCAGCCAAAGGGGTTGGGAATCCTATGGCTACACCTTC. Encoded protein: CASSQRGWESYGYTF.

The chain recombines TRBV18 with TRBJ2-5, with 9 positions matching TRBD1. V dropped 0 bases and J dropped 5; count of bases not matched to a gene: 13. The germline V gene encodes CDR1 KGHSH and CDR2 LQKENI. The CDR3 covers 18 residues. CDR3 loop: CASSPPTGTGSIWETQYF. In DNA form, the CDR3 reads TGTGCCAGCTCACCACCGACTGGGACAGGGTCAATATGGGAGACCCAGTACTTC.

The rearrangement uses TRBV5-1 and TRBJ1-3; 8 bases are a match to TRBD1. The germline V gene has CDR1 SGHRS and CDR2 YFSETQ. V lost 7 bases, J lost 0 bases, and 3 bases stayed unmatched. The CDR3 has 14 residues. The DNA for the CDR3 is TGCGCCAGCTCAGGGGGCAGCTCTGGAAACACCATATATTTT. Encoded protein: CASSGGSSGNTIYF. Together with reference TRBV5-1 and TRBJ1-3, the CDR3 gives the full variable domain: KAGVTQTPRYLIKTRGQQVTLSCSPISGHRSVSWYQQTPGQGLQFLFEYFSETQRNKGNFPGRFSGRQFSNSRSEMNVSTLELGDSALYLCASSGGSSGNTIYFGEGSWLTVV.

The chain is built from TRBV5-1 and TRBJ1-3; D perhaps matches TRBD1 (6 bases). The V gene's germline CDR1 is SGHRS and CDR2 YFSETQ. The CDR3 has 15 amino acids. Trimming took off 0 bases at V and 0 bases at J, with 7 bases between the two ends. The CDR3 is CASSLGGPSGNTIYF. DNA for the CDR3: TGCGCCAGCAGCTTGGGGGGGCCCTCTGGAAACACCATATATTTT.

The gene calls are TRBV30 and TRBJ1-1; 9 positions agree with TRBD1. The CDR3 sequence is 12 residues long. The V gene's germline CDR1 is GTSNPN and CDR2 SVGIG (reference sequence). Trimming at V came to 5 bases and at J to 4 bases, leaving 2 bases not matched to a gene. The DNA for the CDR3 is TGTGCCTGGGACAGGGGGGGCACTGAAGCTTTCTTT. This encodes CAWDRGGTEAFF.

The V and J genes are TRBV5-1 and TRBJ1-6; no definite D call. In germline, CDR1 is SGHRS, CDR2 YFSETQ. V lost 2 bases and J lost 7, with 13 bases in between. This CDR3 has 15 residues. The CDR3 reads CASSFRSSENSPLHF. CDR3 coding DNA: TGCGCCAGCAGCTTCAGGTCGTCTGAGAATTCACCCCTCCACTTT.